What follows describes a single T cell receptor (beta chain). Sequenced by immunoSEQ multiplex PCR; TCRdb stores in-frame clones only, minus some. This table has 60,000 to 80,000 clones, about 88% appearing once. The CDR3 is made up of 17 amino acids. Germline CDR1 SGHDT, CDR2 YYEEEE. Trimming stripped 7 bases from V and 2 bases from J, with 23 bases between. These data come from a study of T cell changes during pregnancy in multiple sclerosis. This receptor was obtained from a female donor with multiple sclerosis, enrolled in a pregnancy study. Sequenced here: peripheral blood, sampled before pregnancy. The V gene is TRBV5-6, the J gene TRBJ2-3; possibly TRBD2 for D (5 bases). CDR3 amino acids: CASQGERGLELTDTQYF. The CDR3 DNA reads TGTGCCAGCCAAGGCGAACGAGGACTGGAGCTCACAGATACGCAGTATTTT.